This is a list of T cell receptor beta chains from one sample in a study of neurological immune-mediated disorders. One entry per CDR3 protein results from TCRdb running MiXCR on the 5' RACE reads. The sample includes more than 20,000 distinct CDR3 sequences, about 12% of them seen just once. The source material was CD4+ T cells from blood. The receptors were sampled from a female donor with HTLV-1-associated myelopathy (HAM/TSP). The CDR3 runs from the conserved cysteine through the conserved F or W. The order of the fields is clone size, J gene, V gene, D gene, CDR3 DNA, CDR3 protein. A D gene is named only where the DNA matches it firmly. Not every row has a clone size; where given, it reads once, few, many or a size class.

medium-sized,TRBJ1-3,TRBV10-3,TRBD1,TGTGCCATCAGGCTACAGGGGAGTGAAGGAAACACCATATATTTT,CAIRLQGSEGNTIYF
.,TRBJ2-1,TRBV20-1,.,TGCAGTGCTAGAGATTTTCTCCCGGCGGCGGGGCCCTACAATGAGCAGTTCTTC,CSARDFLPAAGPYNEQFF
many,TRBJ1-2,TRBV4-1,.,TGCGCCAGCAGCCAAGACCAGACTAACTATGGCTACACCTTC,CASSQDQTNYGYTF
many,TRBJ2-2,TRBV7-9,.,TGTGCCAGCAGCTTAGAACAGAACACCGGGGAGCTGTTTTTT,CASSLEQNTGELFF
many,TRBJ2-5,TRBV4-1,TRBD2,TGCGCCAGCAGCCGACCGGGGACTAGCGAACAAGAGACCCAGTACTTC,CASSRPGTSEQETQYF
many,TRBJ2-3,TRBV4-3,.,TGCGCCAGCAGCCAAGATCGACCCGGGTCTAGCACAGATACGCAGTATTTT,CASSQDRPGSSTDTQYF
many,TRBJ2-2,TRBV29-1,.,TGCAGCGTTTCCCGGGGCGGCACCGGGGAGCTGTTTTTT,CSVSRGGTGELFF
.,TRBJ2-1,TRBV25-1,.,TGTGCCAGCAGTGATGGGAGCTACAATGAGCAGTTCTTC,CASSDGSYNEQFF
many,TRBJ1-2,TRBV11-2,.,TGTGCCAGCAGCCCCTGGGTCCCGGCATATGGCTACACCTTC,CASSPWVPAYGYTF
many,TRBJ1-4,TRBV12-3/TRBV12-4,.,TGTGCCAGCAGTTTAACACAGGGAGGAGAAAAACTGTTTTTT,CASSLTQGGEKLFF
many,TRBJ1-6,TRBV5-6,.,TGTGCCAGCAGGGCTTGGAGCTTACTCAATTCACCCCTCCACTTT,CASRAWSLLNSPLHF
many,TRBJ2-1,TRBV7-7,TRBD1,TGTGCTAGCAGCCGGGGACAGAACAATGAGCAGTTCTTC,CASSRGQNNEQFF
many,TRBJ2-5,TRBV29-1,TRBD1,TGCAGCGTCGGACAGGGTTTGGAGACCCAGTACTTC,CSVGQGLETQYF
many,TRBJ1-6,TRBV7-2,.,TGTGCCAGCAGCTTGCTCACAGGGTCGGTATCACCCCTCCACTTT,CASSLLTGSVSPLHF
many,TRBJ1-2,TRBV11-3,.,TGTGCCAGCATGCGGTCGGGGGGTGGTGGCTACACCTTC,CASMRSGGGGYTF
.,TRBJ2-3,TRBV20-1,.,TGCAGTGCGCAAAACACGTCTAGCGCAACAGATACGCAGTATTTT,CSAQNTSSATDTQYF
.,TRBJ2-7,TRBV29-1,.,TGCAGCTTGGGGCCTTCCTACGAGCAGTACTTC,CSLGPSYEQYF
many,TRBJ2-5,TRBV20-1,.,TGCAGTGCTAGAGCGTCCCCAAGGTACCAAGAGACCCAGTACTTC,CSARASPRYQETQYF
many,TRBJ1-2,TRBV7-2,.,TGTGCCAGCAGCCGTACAGGGAACTATGGCTACACCTTC,CASSRTGNYGYTF
many,TRBJ1-1,TRBV7-9,.,TGTGCCAGCAGCCCCCCGCCCGGGAGGGGTACTGAAGCTTTCTTT,CASSPPPGRGTEAFF
many,TRBJ2-7,TRBV20-1,TRBD1,TGCAGTGCTGCTCTGGGGACAGGGGGCGGAGAGCAGTACTTC,CSAALGTGGGEQYF
.,TRBJ2-4,TRBV29-1,.,TGCAGCGTTGAATCCTCCAGGGCAGACATTCAGTACTTC,CSVESSRADIQYF
many,TRBJ1-2,TRBV5-1,TRBD1,TGCGCCAGCAGCTTGGAGGGGACAGGGCCGCTAAAGCCTACCTTC,CASSLEGTGPLKPTF
few,TRBJ2-5,TRBV5-5,TRBD1,TGTGCCAGCAGCTCGGATCCAGGGGGCGCGAAGACCCAGTACTTC,CASSSDPGGAKTQYF
many,TRBJ2-1,TRBV11-2,TRBD2,TGTGCCAGCAGCTCCGGGACTAGCGGGACCAATGAGCAGTTCTTC,CASSSGTSGTNEQFF
many,TRBJ2-2,TRBV7-6,TRBD1,TGTGCCAGCAGCTCCCGGGACAGGGGGAACACCGGGGAGCTGTTTTTT,CASSSRDRGNTGELFF
many,TRBJ2-1,TRBV4-2,.,TGTGCCAGCAGCCAAGGCGAACCCAATGAGCAGTTCTTC,CASSQGEPNEQFF
many,TRBJ2-3,TRBV5-1,.,TGCGCCAGCAGCCCAGATGTCGGCCTCAGCACAGATACGCAGTATTTT,CASSPDVGLSTDTQYF
many,TRBJ2-5,TRBV29-1,.,TGCACCGCAGGGGATTCGGAGACCCAGTACTTC,CTAGDSETQYF
many,TRBJ2-2,TRBV5-1,.,TGCGCCAGCAACAGGGCAACGAACACCGGGGAGCTGTTTTTT,CASNRATNTGELFF
many,TRBJ2-1,TRBV6-5,TRBD2,TGTGCCAGCAGAGAAACTAGCGGGGGATCGAATGAGCAGTTCTTC,CASRETSGGSNEQFF
many,TRBJ2-7,TRBV5-5,.,TGTGCCAGCAGCTTGCTGGCAGGGTTGTCCTACGAGCAGTACTTC,CASSLLAGLSYEQYF
many,TRBJ2-7,TRBV5-1,.,TGCGCCAGCAGCTTGCAACCAGGGGAGGACTACGAGCAGTACTTC,CASSLQPGEDYEQYF
medium-sized,TRBJ2-3,TRBV4-3,.,TGCGCCAGCAGTCAAATGGTGTCTAGTAGAACAGATACGCAGTATTTT,CASSQMVSSRTDTQYF
many,TRBJ2-2,TRBV12-3/TRBV12-4,.,TGTGCCAGCAGTCCAGCGGCGGGGGCCACCGGGGAGCTGTTTTTT,CASSPAAGATGELFF
many,TRBJ2-3,TRBV20-1,TRBD2,TGCAGTGCTAGTCATCTAGCGGGGAGCACAGATACGCAGTATTTT,CSASHLAGSTDTQYF
once,TRBJ2-1,TRBV7-9,.,TGTGCCAGCAGCTTAGTATGGGGGGCCAGTAATGAGCAGTTCTTC,CASSLVWGASNEQFF
many,TRBJ2-2,TRBV3-1,.,TGTGCCAGCAGCCAAAGTCGGGGCGGGGAGCTGTTTTTT,CASSQSRGGELFF
many,TRBJ2-3,TRBV24-1,TRBD1,TGTGCCACCAGTGACCCGGGACAGCCGAGAGGGGATACGCAGTATTTT,CATSDPGQPRGDTQYF
many,TRBJ2-1,TRBV6-6,.,TGTGCCAGCAGTTACTTGGATGAGCAGTTCTTC,CASSYLDEQFF
many,TRBJ2-1,TRBV20-1,.,TGCAGTGCTAACCTCCCGGGGGCAGGGAATAGGCGCAATGAGCAGTTCTTC,CSANLPGAGNRRNEQFF
.,TRBJ2-3,TRBV6-5,TRBD2,TGTGCCAGCAGTTACTCGAAGGCGGGAGGGGGGGCAGATACGCAGTATTTT,CASSYSKAGGGADTQYF
.,TRBJ2-5,TRBV3-1,TRBD2,TGTGCCAGCAGCCCCCTTAGCGGGAGAGAGACCCAGTACTTC,CASSPLSGRETQYF
many,TRBJ2-5,TRBV11-2,TRBD2,TGTGCCAGCAGCCTGACTAGCGGGGTGATAGAGACCCAGTACTTC,CASSLTSGVIETQYF
.,TRBJ1-2,TRBV29-1,.,TGCGTTGACGTTTCTCGGGGACGCGGCTACACCTTC,CVDVSRGRGYTF
many,TRBJ2-1,TRBV11-1,.,TGTGCCAGCAGCTTAGCGCTAAGGGATGAGCAGTTCTTC,CASSLALRDEQFF
many,TRBJ2-3,TRBV20-1,TRBD2,TGCAGTGCGGGGGGGGCGGGAGGTCCAGATACGCAGTATTTT,CSAGGAGGPDTQYF